The entry below gives a single T cell receptor beta chain sequence along with its context. Its antigen remains unidentified. The sample belongs to a study of cytomegalovirus exposure and HLA in healthy donors. Background on the study: In an early release, HLA-typed donors contributed about 80 million unique TCR sequences. Study observations and caveats: Certain indistinguishable V segments, among them TRBV6-2 and TRBV6-3, were excluded.

This CDR3 has 18 amino acids. Germline V lookup: CDR1 SGHTA, CDR2 FQGNSA. V lost 4 bases, J lost 5 bases, and 11 bases stayed unmatched. The study ran its PCR with 60 Vbeta and 13 Jbeta primers. Profiled with immunoSEQ multiplex PCR; TCRdb holds only in-frame clones, not every one. The top ten clones hold around 7% of a sample with more than 110,000 clones, over 70% of them seen once. This sequence joins TRBV7-2 and TRBJ2-2; TRBD1 aligns across 12 bases. The sequence was obtained from a man aged 25-45 years in good health and CMV-seronegative. The source material was PBMCs. The CDR3 region has the DNA TGTGCCAGCAGCTGGGGGTGGGGGACAGGGGGCAGGACCGGGGAGCTGTTTTTT. This translates into CASSWGWGTGGRTGELFF.